This entry lists 5 T cell receptor beta chains sequenced from one sample in a study of cytomegalovirus exposure and HLA in healthy donors. Clones were sequenced by immunoSEQ multiplex PCR, and TCRdb holds only the in-frame ones, with some missing. Counted here are tens of thousands of clones, approximately 90% occurring once; the ten biggest clones make up almost 1.5%. Sequences were obtained from PBMCs. The receptors shown here come from a young man in good health and CMV-seronegative.

This chain's CDR3 is CASSSSLVQGATDTQYF. For the CDR3, the DNA is TGTGCCAGCAGCTCAAGTTTGGTACAGGGGGCAACAGATACGCAGTATTTT. The gene calls are TRBV7-3 and TRBJ2-3, with 9 bases identical to TRBD1. This CDR3 contains 17 residues. In germline, CDR1 is SGHTA, CDR2 FQGTGA. J gave up 3 bases and V 4 bases, and 11 bases lay outside the gene matches.

V usage is TRBV29-1 and J usage is TRBJ2-7, with D possibly being TRBD1 (6 bases). CDR1 and CDR2 (germline): SQVTM, ANQGSEA. V was cut by 2 bases and J by 4 bases, with 12 bases left in between. The CDR3 covers 13 residues. DNA of the CDR3: TGCAGCGTTGAAACCAGGGGAACTTACGAGCAGTACTTC. It is translated as CSVETRGTYEQYF.

The genes are TRBV7-8 and TRBJ2-1; 9 bases are a match to TRBD1. The CDR3 is made up of 16 amino acids. The V segment lost 5 bases and the J segment 2 bases; nucleotides outside the gene matches: 7. Germline values: CDR1 SGHVS, CDR2 FQNEAQ. The CDR3 sequence: CASSTSRTGAYNEQFF. In nucleotides, the CDR3 is TGTGCCAGCAGCACCTCCAGGACAGGGGCCTACAATGAGCAGTTCTTC.

Only one count was recorded for this clone. CDR3 nucleotides: TGTGCCAGCAGTTCACCGGGACATCGGGACGAGCAGTACTTC. Translation gives CASSSPGHRDEQYF. The V and J genes are TRBV6-1 and TRBJ2-7; tentatively, D is TRBD1 (6 bases). Germline CDR1 and CDR2: MNHNS and SASEGT. The CDR3 runs 14 residues. V lost 5 bases and J 5 bases, leaving 16 bases between the germline ends.

This chain's CDR3 is CASSLALNNEQFF. The CDR3 bases are TGTGCCAGCAGCTTAGCACTAAACAATGAGCAGTTCTTC. The chain employs TRBV11-1 and TRBJ2-1; no clear D gene. Germline CDR1 and CDR2: SGHAT and FQDESV (reference sequence). The CDR3 sequence is 13 residues long. V was pared by 0 bases and J by 5 bases, with 5 bases between.